The sequence of this T cell receptor beta chain was determined in a study of blood T cell repertoires in COVID-19. Trimming removed 6 bases from V and 11 bases from J, with 17 bases in between. CDR3 size: 13 residues. Original processing methods: The assay estimated nucleated cells by amplifying reference gene primers. This table comes from immunoSEQ multiplex PCR, and its TCRdb copy is limited to in-frame clones, with some not included. V and J calls and clone size are copied from that table; D and trimming were computed from the DNA. The sample includes 200,000 to 250,000 clones, around 90% of them seen just once.

The sequenced sample was peripheral blood. J is TRBJ2-4 and V is TRBV12-3 or TRBV12-4; tentative D call: TRBD2 (7 bases). The source of this sequence is a man aged 25-45 years with COVID-19, enrolled during active disease. CDR3 region: CASSLGRGAVQYF. DNA for the CDR3: TGTGCCAGCAGCCTAGGACGGGGGGCGGTTCAGTACTTC.